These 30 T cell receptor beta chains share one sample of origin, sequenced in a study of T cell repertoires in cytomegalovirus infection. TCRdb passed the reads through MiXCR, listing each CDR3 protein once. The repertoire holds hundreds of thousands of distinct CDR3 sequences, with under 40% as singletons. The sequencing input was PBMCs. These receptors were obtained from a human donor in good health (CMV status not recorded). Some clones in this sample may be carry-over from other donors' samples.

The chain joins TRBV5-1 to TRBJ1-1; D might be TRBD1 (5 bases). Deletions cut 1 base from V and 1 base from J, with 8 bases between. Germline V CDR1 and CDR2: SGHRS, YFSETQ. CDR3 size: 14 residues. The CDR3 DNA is TGCGCCAGCAGCTTGCTGGGGCAGAACACTGAAGCTTTCTTT. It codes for CASSLLGQNTEAFF. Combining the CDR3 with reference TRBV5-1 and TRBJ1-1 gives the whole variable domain KAGVTQTPRYLIKTRGQQVTLSCSPISGHRSVSWYQQTPGQGLQFLFEYFSETQRNKGNFPGRFSGRQFSNSRSEMNVSTLELGDSALYLCASSLLGQNTEAFFGQGTRLTVV.

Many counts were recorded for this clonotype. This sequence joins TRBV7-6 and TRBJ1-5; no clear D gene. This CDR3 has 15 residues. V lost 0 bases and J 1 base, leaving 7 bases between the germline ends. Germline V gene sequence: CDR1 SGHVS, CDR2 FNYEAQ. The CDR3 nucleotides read TGTGCCAGCAGCTTAGCGGCCGGAAGCAATCAGCCCCAGCATTTT. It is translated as CASSLAAGSNQPQHF.

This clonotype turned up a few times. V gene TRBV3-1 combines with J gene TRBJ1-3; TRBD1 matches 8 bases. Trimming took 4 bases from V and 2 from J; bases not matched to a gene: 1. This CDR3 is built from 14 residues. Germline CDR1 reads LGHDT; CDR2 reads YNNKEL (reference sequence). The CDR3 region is CASSRTGPGNTIYF. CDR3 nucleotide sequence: TGTGCCAGCAGCCGGACAGGGCCTGGAAACACCATATATTTT.

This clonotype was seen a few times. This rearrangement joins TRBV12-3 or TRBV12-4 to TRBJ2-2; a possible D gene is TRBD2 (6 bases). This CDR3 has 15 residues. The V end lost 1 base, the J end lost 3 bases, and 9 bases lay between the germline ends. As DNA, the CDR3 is TGTGCCAGCAGTTTAGAAGGAGGGTACACCGGGGAGCTGTTTTTT. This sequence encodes CASSLEGGYTGELFF.

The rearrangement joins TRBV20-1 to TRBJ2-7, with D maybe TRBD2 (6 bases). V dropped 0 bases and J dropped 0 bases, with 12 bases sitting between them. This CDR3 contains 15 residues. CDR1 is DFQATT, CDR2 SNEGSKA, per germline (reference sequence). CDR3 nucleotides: TGCAGTGCTAGAGATCTAGCGAGGAGCTCCTACGAGCAGTACTTC. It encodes CSARDLARSSYEQYF.

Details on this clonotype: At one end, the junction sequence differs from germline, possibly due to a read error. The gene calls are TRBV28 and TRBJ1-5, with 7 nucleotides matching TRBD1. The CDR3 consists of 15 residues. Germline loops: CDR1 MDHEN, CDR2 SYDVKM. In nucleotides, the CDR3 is TGTGCCAGCAGCATTCCGGGACAGACAAGTCAGCCCAAGCATTTC. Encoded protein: CASSIPGQTSQPKHF.

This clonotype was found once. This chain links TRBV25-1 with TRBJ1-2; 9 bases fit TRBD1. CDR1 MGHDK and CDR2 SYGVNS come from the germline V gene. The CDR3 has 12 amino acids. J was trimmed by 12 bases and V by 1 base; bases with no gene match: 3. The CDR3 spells CASSELGTGHTF. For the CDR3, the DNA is TGTGCCAGCAGTGAATTAGGGACAGGGCACACCTTC.

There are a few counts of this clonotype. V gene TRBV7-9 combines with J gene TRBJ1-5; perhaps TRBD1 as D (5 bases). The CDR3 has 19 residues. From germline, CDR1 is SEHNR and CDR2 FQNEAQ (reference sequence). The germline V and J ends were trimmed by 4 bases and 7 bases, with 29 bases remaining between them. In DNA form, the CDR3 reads TGTGCCAGCAGCTCCGGGCGTGGGGGGTCCCCTCTACCGGAACAGCCCCAGCATTTT. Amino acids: CASSSGRGGSPLPEQPQHF. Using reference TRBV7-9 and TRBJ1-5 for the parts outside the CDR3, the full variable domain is DTGVSQNPRHKITKRGQNVTFRCDPISEHNRLYWYRQTLGQGPEFLTYFQNEAQLEKSRLLSDRFSAERPKGSFSTLEIQRTEQGDSAMYLCASSSGRGGSPLPEQPQHFGDGTRLSIL.

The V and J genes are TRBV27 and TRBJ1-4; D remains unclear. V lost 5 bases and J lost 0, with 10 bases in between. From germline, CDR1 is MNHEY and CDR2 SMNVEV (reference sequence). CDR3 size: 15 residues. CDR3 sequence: CASSTRPTTNEKLFF. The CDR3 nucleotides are TGTGCCAGCAGTACCAGACCCACAACTAATGAAAAACTGTTTTTT.

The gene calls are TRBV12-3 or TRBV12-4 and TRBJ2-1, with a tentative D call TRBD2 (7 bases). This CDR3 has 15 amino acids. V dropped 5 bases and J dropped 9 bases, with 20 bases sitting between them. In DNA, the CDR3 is TGTGCCAGCAGTCCTCTGGGGGGGGCGGTCGGTGAGCAGTTCTTC. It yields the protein CASSPLGGAVGEQFF.

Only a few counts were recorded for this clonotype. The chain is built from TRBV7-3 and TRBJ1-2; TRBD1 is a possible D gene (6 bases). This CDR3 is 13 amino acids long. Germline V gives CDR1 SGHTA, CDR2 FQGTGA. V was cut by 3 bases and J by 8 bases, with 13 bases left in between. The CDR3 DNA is TGTGCCAGCAGCTTGACCCCGGGGGGCGGCTACACCTTC. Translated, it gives CASSLTPGGGYTF.

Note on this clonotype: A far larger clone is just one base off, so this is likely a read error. CDR3 coding DNA: TGTGCCAGCAGCCGCTCCTACGAGCAGCACTTC. Translated: CASSRSYEQHF. The V and J genes are TRBV7-2 and TRBJ2-7; D gene uncertain. Germline CDR1 and CDR2: SGHTA and FQGNSA. The CDR3 runs to 11 residues.

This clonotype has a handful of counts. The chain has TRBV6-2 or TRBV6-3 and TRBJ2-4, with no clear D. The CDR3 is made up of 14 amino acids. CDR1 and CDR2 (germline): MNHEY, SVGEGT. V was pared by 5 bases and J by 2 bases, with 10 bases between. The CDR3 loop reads CASSRGISKNIQYF. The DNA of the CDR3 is TGTGCCAGCAGTCGCGGAATTTCCAAAAACATTCAGTACTTC.

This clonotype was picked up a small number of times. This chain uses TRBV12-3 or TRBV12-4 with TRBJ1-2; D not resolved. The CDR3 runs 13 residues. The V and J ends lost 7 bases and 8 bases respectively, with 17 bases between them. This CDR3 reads CASTPMRFGGYTF. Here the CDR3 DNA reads TGTGCCAGCACCCCGATGCGTTTCGGGGGCTACACCTTC.

The CDR3 protein is CASSYLRGNANYGYTF. In nucleotides, the CDR3 is TGTGCCAGCAGTTACCTCAGGGGGAATGCTAACTATGGCTACACCTTC. The chain links TRBV6-5 to TRBJ1-2, with TRBD1 identical over 7 bases. The V and J ends lost 2 bases and 0 bases, in that order; junction bases with no gene match: 6. CDR3 length: 16 residues. Germline V gives CDR1 MNHEY, CDR2 SVGAGI.

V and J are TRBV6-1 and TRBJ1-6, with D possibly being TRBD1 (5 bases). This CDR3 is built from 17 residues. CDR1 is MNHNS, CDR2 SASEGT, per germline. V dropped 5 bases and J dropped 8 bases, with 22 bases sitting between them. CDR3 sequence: CASSYGRGITGDSPLHF. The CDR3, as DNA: TGTGCCAGCAGTTACGGCCGAGGAATCACGGGGGATTCACCCCTCCACTTT.

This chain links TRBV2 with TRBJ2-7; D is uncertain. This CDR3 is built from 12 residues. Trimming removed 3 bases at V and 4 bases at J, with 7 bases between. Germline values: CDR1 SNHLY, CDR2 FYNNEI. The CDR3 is CASSDYLYEQYF. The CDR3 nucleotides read TGTGCCAGCAGTGACTACTTATACGAGCAGTACTTC.

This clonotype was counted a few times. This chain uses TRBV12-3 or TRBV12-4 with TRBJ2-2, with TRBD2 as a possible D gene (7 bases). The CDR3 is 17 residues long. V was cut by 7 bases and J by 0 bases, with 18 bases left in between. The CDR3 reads CASINGGGSSNTGELFF. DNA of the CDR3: TGTGCCAGCATAAATGGGGGCGGGAGCTCGAACACCGGGGAGCTGTTTTTT.

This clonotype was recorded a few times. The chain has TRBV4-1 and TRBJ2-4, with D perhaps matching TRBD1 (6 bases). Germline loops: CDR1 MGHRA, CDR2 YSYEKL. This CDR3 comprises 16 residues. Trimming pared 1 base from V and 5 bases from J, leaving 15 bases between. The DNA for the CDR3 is TGCGCCAGCAGCCAAGGTATAGGGACACGCGAAAACATTCAGTACTTC. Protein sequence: CASSQGIGTRENIQYF.

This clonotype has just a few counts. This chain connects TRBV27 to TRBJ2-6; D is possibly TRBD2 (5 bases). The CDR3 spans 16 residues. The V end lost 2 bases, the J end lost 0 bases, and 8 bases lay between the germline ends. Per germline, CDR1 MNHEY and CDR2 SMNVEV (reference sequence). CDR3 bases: TGTGCCAGCAGTTTAACGGGGTCCTCTGGGGCCAACGTCCTGACTTTC. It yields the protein CASSLTGSSGANVLTF.

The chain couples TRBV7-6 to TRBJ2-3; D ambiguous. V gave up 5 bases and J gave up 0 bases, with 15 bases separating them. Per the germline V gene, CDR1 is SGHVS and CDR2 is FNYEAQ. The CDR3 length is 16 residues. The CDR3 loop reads CASSHLEFDSTDTQYF. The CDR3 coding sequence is TGTGCCAGCAGCCACTTAGAATTCGACAGCACAGATACGCAGTATTTT.

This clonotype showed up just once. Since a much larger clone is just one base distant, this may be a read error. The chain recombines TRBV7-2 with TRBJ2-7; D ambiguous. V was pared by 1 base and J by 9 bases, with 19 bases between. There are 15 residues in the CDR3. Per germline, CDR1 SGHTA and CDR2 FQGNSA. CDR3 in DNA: TGTGCCAGCAGCTTAGAGTCCGGAGCTCTAAGCCGGCAGTACTTC. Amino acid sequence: CASSLESGALSRQYF.

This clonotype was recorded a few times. CDR3 region: CASSYALAGINEQFF. The CDR3 DNA is TGTGCCAGCAGTTACGCACTAGCGGGGATCAATGAGCAGTTCTTC. The chain links TRBV6-6 to TRBJ2-1; 10 bases agree with TRBD2. Germline lookup yields CDR1 MNHNY and CDR2 SVGAGI (reference sequence). CDR3 length: 15 residues. Trimming took 2 bases from V and 6 from J; bases not matched to a gene: 4.

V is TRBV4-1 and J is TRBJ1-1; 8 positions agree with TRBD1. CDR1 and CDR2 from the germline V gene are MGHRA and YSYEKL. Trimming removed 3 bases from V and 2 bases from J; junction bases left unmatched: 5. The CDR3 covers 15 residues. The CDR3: CASSQGQAPNTEAFF. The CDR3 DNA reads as TGCGCCAGCAGCCAGGGACAGGCGCCCAACACTGAAGCTTTCTTT.

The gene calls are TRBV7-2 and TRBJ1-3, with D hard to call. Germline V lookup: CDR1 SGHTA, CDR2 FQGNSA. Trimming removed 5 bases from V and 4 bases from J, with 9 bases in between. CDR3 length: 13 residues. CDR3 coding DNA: TGTGCCAGCAGCCTAACCAGGGGAAACACCATATATTTT. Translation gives CASSLTRGNTIYF.

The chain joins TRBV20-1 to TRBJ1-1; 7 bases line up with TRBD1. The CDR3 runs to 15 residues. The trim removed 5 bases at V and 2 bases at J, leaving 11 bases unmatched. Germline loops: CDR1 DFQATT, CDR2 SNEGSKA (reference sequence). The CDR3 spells CSALDREVANTEAFF. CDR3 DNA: TGCAGTGCTCTCGACAGGGAGGTCGCTAACACTGAAGCTTTCTTT.

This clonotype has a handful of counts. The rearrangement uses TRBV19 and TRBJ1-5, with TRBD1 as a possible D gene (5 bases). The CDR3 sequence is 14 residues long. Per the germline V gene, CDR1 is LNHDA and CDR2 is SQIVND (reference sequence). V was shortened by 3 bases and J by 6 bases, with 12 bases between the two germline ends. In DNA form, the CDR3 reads TGTGCCAGTAGTATCCGGGGGAACGGTCAGCCCCAGCATTTT. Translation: CASSIRGNGQPQHF.

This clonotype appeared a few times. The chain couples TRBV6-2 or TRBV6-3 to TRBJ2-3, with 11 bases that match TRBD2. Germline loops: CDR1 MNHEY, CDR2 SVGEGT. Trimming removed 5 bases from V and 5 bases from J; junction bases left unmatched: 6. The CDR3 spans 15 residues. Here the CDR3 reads CASSELAGAKDTQYF. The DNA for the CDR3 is TGTGCCAGCAGTGAACTAGCGGGGGCGAAAGATACGCAGTATTTT.

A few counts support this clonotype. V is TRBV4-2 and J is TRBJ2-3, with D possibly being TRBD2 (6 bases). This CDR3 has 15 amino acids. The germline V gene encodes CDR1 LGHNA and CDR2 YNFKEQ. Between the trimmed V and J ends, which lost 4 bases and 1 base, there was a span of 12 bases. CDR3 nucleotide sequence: TGTGCCAGCAGCCTGAAATGGGGGGGCACAGATACGCAGTATTTT. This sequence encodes CASSLKWGGTDTQYF.

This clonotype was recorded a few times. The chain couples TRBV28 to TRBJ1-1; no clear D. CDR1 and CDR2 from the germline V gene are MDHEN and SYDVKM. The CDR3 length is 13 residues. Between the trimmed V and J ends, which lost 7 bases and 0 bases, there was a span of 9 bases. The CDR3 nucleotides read TGTGCCAGCATAGACACGTTGAACACTGAAGCTTTCTTT. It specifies CASIDTLNTEAFF.